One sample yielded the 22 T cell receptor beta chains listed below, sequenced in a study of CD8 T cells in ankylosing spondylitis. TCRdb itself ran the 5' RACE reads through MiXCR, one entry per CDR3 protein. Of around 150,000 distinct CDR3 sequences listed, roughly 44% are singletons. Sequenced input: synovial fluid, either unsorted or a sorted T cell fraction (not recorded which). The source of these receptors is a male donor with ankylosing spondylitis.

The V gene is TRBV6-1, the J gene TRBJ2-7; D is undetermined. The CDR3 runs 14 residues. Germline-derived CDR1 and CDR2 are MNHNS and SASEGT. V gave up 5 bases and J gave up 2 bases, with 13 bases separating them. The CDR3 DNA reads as TGTGCCAGCAGTCGTTATTTCGGGCCCTACGAGCAGTACTTC. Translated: CASSRYFGPYEQYF.

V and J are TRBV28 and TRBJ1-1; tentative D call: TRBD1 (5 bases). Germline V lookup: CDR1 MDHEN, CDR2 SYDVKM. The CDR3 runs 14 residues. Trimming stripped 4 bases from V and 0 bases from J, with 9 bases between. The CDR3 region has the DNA TGTGCCAGCAGTTGGGGGGAGATGAACACTGAAGCTTTCTTT. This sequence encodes CASSWGEMNTEAFF.

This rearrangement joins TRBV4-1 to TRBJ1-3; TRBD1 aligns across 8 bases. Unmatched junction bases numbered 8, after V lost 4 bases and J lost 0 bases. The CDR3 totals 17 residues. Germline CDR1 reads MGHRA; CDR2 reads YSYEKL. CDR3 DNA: TGCGCCAGCAGCCTGTTCCGGACAGGGCGCTCTGGAAACACCATATATTTT. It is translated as CASSLFRTGRSGNTIYF.

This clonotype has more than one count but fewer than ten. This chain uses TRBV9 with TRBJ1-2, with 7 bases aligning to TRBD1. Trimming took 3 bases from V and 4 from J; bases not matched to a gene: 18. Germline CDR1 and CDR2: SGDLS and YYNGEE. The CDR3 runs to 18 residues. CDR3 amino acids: CASSGWSRGGGAGYGYTF. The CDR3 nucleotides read TGTGCCAGCAGCGGGTGGTCCAGGGGAGGGGGCGCAGGCTATGGCTACACCTTC.

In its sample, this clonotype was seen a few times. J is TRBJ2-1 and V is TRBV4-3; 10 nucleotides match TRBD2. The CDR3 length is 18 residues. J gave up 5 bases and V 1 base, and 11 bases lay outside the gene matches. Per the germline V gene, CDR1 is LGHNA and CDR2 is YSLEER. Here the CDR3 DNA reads TGCGCCAGCAGCCAAGCTGGGGTGGGTCTAGCGGGGGACAATGAGCAGTTCTTC. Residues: CASSQAGVGLAGDNEQFF.

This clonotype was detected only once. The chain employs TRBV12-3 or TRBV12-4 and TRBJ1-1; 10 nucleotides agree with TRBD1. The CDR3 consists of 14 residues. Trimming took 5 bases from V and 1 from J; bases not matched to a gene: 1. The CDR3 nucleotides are TGTGCCAGCAGTGACAGGGGGCGGAACACTGAAGCTTTCTTT. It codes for CASSDRGRNTEAFF.

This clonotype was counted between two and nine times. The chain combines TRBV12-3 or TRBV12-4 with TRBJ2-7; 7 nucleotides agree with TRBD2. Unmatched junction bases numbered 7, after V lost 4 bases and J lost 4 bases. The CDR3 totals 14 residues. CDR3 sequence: CASSYRDYGYEQYF. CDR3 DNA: TGTGCCAGCAGTTACCGGGACTACGGATACGAGCAGTACTTC.

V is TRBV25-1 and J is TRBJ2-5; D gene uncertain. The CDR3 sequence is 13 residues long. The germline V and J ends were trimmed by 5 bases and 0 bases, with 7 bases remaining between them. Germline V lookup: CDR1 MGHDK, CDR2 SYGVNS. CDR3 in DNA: TGTGCCAGCAGTCCCGTAAACCAAGAGACCCAGTACTTC. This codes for CASSPVNQETQYF.

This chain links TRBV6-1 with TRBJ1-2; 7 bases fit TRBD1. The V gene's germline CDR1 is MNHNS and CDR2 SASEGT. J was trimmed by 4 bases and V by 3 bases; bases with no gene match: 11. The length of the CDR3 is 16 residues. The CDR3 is CASSDYPGQPGYGYTF. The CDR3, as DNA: TGTGCCAGCAGTGACTATCCGGGACAGCCCGGCTATGGCTACACCTTC.

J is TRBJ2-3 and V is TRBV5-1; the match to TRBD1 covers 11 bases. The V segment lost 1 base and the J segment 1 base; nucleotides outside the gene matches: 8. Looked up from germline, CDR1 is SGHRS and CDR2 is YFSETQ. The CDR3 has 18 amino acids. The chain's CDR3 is CASSLHLWTGGRTDTQYF. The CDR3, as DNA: TGCGCCAGCAGCTTGCACCTTTGGACAGGGGGCCGCACAGATACGCAGTATTTT. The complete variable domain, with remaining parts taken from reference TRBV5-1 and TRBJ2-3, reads KAGVTQTPRYLIKTRGQQVTLSCSPISGHRSVSWYQQTPGQGLQFLFEYFSETQRNKGNFPGRFSGRQFSNSRSEMNVSTLELGDSALYLCASSLHLWTGGRTDTQYFGPGTRLTVL.

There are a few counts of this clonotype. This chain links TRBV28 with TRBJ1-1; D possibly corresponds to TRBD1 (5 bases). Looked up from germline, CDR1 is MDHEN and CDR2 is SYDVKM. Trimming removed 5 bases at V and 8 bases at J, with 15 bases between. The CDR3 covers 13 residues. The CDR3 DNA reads TGTGCCAGCAGTCCCCCCCAGGGCGGAGAAGCTTTCTTT. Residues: CASSPPQGGEAFF.

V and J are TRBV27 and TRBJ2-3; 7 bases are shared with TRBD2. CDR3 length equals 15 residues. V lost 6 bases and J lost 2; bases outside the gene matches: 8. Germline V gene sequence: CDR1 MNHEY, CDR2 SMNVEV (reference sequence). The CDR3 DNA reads TGTGCCAGCAGGGGAGGGACCTTCTCCACAGATACGCAGTATTTT. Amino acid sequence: CASRGGTFSTDTQYF.

CDR3 residues: CASSPGAGSSTDTQYF. The CDR3, as DNA: TGTGCCAGCAGCCCCGGGGCGGGCAGCTCCACAGATACGCAGTATTTT. The genes are TRBV14 and TRBJ2-3, with D perhaps matching TRBD1 or TRBD2 (5 bases each). Germline V gene lookup returns CDR1 SGHDN and CDR2 FVKESK. Trimming took off 4 bases at V and 2 bases at J, with 16 bases between the two ends. This CDR3 has 16 residues.

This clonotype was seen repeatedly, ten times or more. The CDR3 DNA reads TGTGCCAGCAGTTTACCGCAGGTTCCCACTGAAGCTTTCTTT. As protein: CASSLPQVPTEAFF. The chain has TRBV28 and TRBJ1-1; unclear D gene. CDR3 length: 14 residues. V lost 2 bases, J lost 4 bases, and 11 bases lay in between. Germline CDR1 MDHEN, CDR2 SYDVKM.

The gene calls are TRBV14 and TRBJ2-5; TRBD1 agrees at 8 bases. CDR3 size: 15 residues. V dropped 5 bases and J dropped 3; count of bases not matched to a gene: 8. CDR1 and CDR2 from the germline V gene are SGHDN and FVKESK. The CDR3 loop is CASSKRDRLKETQYF. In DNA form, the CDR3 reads TGTGCCAGCAGCAAAAGGGACAGGCTTAAAGAGACCCAGTACTTC.

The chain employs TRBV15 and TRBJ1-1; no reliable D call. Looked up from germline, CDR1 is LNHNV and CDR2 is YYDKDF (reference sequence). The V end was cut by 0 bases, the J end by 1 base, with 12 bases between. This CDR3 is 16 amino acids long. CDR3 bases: TGTGCCACCAGCAGAGATGTCACAACAGCGAACACTGAAGCTTTCTTT. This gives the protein CATSRDVTTANTEAFF.

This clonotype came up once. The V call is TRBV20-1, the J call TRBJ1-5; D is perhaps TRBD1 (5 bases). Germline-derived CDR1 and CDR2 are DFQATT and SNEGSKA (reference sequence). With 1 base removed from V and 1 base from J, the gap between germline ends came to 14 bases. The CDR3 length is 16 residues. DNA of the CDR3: TGCAGTGCTAGAGCCGCCTCAGGGCTAAGCAATCAGCCCCAGCATTTT. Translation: CSARAASGLSNQPQHF.

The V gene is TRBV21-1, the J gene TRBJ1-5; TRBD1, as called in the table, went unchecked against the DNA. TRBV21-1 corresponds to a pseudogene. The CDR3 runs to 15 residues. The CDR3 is CASSTRQGKIKPQHF. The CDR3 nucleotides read TGTGCCAGCAGCACTCGACAGGGCAAAATCAAGCCCCAGCATTTT.

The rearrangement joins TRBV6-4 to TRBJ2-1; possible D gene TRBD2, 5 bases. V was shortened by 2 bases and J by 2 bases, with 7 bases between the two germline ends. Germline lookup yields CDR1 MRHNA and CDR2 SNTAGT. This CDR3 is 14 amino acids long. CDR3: CASSDEGTYNEQFF. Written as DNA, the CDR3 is TGTGCCAGCAGTGACGAGGGCACCTACAATGAGCAGTTCTTC.

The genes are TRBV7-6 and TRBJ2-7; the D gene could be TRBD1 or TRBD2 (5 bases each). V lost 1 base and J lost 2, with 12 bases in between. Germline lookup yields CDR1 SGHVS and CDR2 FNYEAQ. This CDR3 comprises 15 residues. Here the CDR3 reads CASSLDPGHAYEQYF. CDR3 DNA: TGTGCCAGCAGCTTAGATCCGGGGCATGCCTACGAGCAGTACTTC.

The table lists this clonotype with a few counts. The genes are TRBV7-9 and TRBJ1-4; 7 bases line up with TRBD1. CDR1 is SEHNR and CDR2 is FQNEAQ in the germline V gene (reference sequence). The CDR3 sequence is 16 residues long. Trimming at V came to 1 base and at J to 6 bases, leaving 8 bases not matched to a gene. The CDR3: CASSLGPTGVDEKLFF. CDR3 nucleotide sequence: TGTGCCAGCAGCTTAGGGCCTACAGGGGTGGATGAAAAACTGTTTTTT.

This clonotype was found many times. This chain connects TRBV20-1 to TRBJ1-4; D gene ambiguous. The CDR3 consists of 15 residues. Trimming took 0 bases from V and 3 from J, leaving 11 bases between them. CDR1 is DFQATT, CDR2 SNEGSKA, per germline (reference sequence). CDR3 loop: CSARDSLSANEKLFF. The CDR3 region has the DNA TGCAGTGCTAGAGATTCGCTTTCAGCTAATGAAAAACTGTTTTTT.